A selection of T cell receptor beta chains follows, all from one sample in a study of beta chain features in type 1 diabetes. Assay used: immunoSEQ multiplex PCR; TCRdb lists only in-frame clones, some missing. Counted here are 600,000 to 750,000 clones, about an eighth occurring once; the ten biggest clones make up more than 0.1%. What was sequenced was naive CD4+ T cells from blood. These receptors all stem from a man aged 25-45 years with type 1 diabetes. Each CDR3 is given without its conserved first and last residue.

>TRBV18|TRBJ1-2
ASSPQLSGTGAPNYGYT
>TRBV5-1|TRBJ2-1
ASSLEQGGDEQF
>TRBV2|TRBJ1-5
ASSQTGGDQPQH
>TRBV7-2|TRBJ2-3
ASSYASGTGTDTQY
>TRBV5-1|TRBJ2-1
ASSHIGISSSVGEQF
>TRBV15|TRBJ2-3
ATSSYTDTQY
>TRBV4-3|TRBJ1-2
ASSQEQGGSYGYT
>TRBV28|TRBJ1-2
ASSRRGAGYGYT
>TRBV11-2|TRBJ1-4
ASSLWTGENEKLF
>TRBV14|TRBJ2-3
ASSQVSLALLDTQY
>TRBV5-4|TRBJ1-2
ASSGPGLQYGYT
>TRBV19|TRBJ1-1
ASSIVGAGKGTEAF
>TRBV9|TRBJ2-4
ASSPGTRQPGLTNIQY
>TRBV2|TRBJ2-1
ASSESGGASNEQF
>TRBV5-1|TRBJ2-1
ASSSASSYNEQF
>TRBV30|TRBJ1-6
ASRTDFSPLH
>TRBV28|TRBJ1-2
ASAEIYGYT
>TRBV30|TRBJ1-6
AWSVDPRTLH
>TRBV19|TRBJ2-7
ASSQQGYEQY
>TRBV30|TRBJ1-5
AWSVRLGNQPQH
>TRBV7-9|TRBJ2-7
ASRGQGAEQY